Below are 22 T cell receptor beta chains sequenced from a single sample in a study of blood T cell repertoires in COVID-19. The table came from immunoSEQ multiplex PCR; TCRdb's copy has only in-frame clones and leaves some out. Of about 180,000 clones listed, roughly three quarters are singletons. The sequenced sample was PBMCs or T cells enriched from blood (not recorded which). Every receptor here comes from a man between 60 and 70 years old who had been exposed to COVID-19.

This rearrangement joins TRBV11-2 to TRBJ2-7; 8 nucleotides match TRBD1. The V segment lost 6 bases and the J segment 6 bases; nucleotides outside the gene matches: 7. Germline CDR1 and CDR2: SGHAT and FQNNGV. This CDR3 is built from 13 residues. The chain's CDR3 is CASSWGRGLEQYF. In nucleotides, the CDR3 is TGTGCCAGCAGTTGGGGCAGGGGGCTCGAGCAGTACTTC.

This clone was picked up one time. The chain carries TRBV19 and TRBJ1-5; D is possibly TRBD1 (5 bases). There are 14 residues in the CDR3. The germline V gene encodes CDR1 LNHDA and CDR2 SQIVND (reference sequence). Trimming removed 7 bases from V and 3 bases from J, with 13 bases in between. Here the CDR3 reads CASKPRADNQPQHF. CDR3 in DNA: TGTGCCAGTAAACCCAGGGCGGACAATCAGCCCCAGCATTTT. Full variable domain (outside the CDR3, taken from reference TRBV19 and TRBJ1-5): DGGITQSPKYLFRKEGQNVTLSCEQNLNHDAMYWYRQDPGQGLRLIYYSQIVNDFQKGDIAEGYSVSREKKESFPLTVTSAQKNPTAFYLCASKPRADNQPQHFGDGTRLSIL.

The rearrangement links TRBV6-1 to TRBJ1-5, with D maybe TRBD1 (5 bases). V gave up 2 bases and J gave up 2 bases, with 10 bases separating them. The CDR3 runs to 15 residues. CDR1 is MNHNS and CDR2 is SASEGT in the germline V gene. CDR3 region: CASSEQGGGNQPQHF. DNA for the CDR3: TGTGCCAGCAGTGAACAGGGCGGAGGCAATCAGCCCCAGCATTTT.

The chain joins TRBV15 to TRBJ1-4; tentatively, D is TRBD1 (5 bases). This CDR3 contains 15 residues. V was shortened by 1 base and J by 7 bases, with 13 bases between the two germline ends. Germline lookup yields CDR1 LNHNV and CDR2 YYDKDF (reference sequence). CDR3: CATSRGVQGGEKLFF. CDR3 nucleotides: TGTGCCACCAGCAGAGGTGTGCAGGGCGGTGAAAAACTGTTTTTT. The full variable domain, with the rest looked up from reference TRBV15 and TRBJ1-4, is DAMVIQNPRYQVTQFGKPVTLSCSQTLNHNVMYWYQQKSSQAPKLLFHYYDKDFNNEADTPDNFQSRRPNTSFCFLDIRSPGLGDTAMYLCATSRGVQGGEKLFFGSGTQLSVL.

The rearrangement uses TRBV21-1 and TRBJ2-7; no DNA check was done on the table's D call, TRBD1. TRBV21-1 is designated a pseudogene. The CDR3 sequence is 14 residues long. The CDR3 DNA reads TGTGCCAGCGACAGGGGGGCCGATCCCTACGAGCAGTACTTC. Its protein is CASDRGADPYEQYF.

This clone has a handful of counts. The chain links TRBV13 to TRBJ2-3, with TRBD2 matching over 8 bases. The CDR3 covers 12 residues. CDR1 PRHDT and CDR2 FYEKMQ come from the germline V gene (reference sequence). This CDR3 reads CASGSPEDTQYF. The CDR3 coding sequence is TGTGCGAGCGGGAGCCCCGAGGATACGCAGTATTTT.

This clone was observed many times. The rearrangement uses TRBV28 and TRBJ2-7; 8 nucleotides match TRBD1. After removal of 3 bases from V and 0 bases from J, the junction contained 7 bases not matched to a gene. The CDR3 has 16 amino acids. Germline CDR1 reads MDHEN; CDR2 reads SYDVKM. CDR3 amino acids: CASSFPRTGSSYEQYF. The CDR3 DNA is TGTGCCAGCAGTTTCCCGCGGACAGGGAGCTCCTACGAGCAGTACTTC.

This clone has more than one count but fewer than ten. This CDR3 is also generated by other DNA sequences in the sample. The chain carries TRBV7-2 and TRBJ2-7; weak D call: TRBD1 (6 bases). The V and J ends lost 4 bases and 4 bases respectively, with 14 bases between them. CDR1 is SGHTA and CDR2 is FQGNSA in the germline V gene. This CDR3 spans 14 amino acids. In DNA, the CDR3 is TGTGCCAGCAGCTCAAACAGGGCAGCGTACGAGCAGTACTTC. Protein product: CASSSNRAAYEQYF.

This chain connects TRBV5-6 to TRBJ1-6; 7 bases map to TRBD1. Germline values: CDR1 SGHDT, CDR2 YYEEEE. There are 14 residues in the CDR3. Trimming at V came to 4 bases and at J to 9 bases, leaving 7 bases not matched to a gene. Here the CDR3 DNA reads TGTGCCAGCAGCCCCGGACAGGTCGGTTCACCCCTCCACTTT. Residues: CASSPGQVGSPLHF. Using reference TRBV5-6 and TRBJ1-6 for the parts outside the CDR3, the full variable domain is DAGVTQSPTHLIKTRGQQVTLRCSPKSGHDTVSWYQQALGQGPQFIFQYYEEEERQRGNFPDRFSGHQFPNYSSELNVNALLLGDSALYLCASSPGQVGSPLHFGNGTRLTVT.

This clone was seen only a few times. The gene calls are TRBV5-3 and TRBJ1-5, with TRBD1 matching 8 bases. TRBV5-3 is classed as an ORF, of uncertain function. Germline trimming cut 2 bases from V and 2 bases from J; bases unmatched to any gene: 6. CDR3 length equals 16 residues. CDR3 protein: CARSLRRGQGNQPQHF. The CDR3 DNA sequence: TGTGCCAGAAGCTTACGGAGGGGACAGGGCAATCAGCCCCAGCATTTT.

V usage is TRBV24-1 and J usage is TRBJ2-7, with 7 bases fitting TRBD2. The CDR3 has 16 residues. V shed 2 bases, J shed 3 bases, and the junction held 9 bases outside the gene matches. Germline V gene sequence: CDR1 KGHDR, CDR2 SFDVKD. CDR3 DNA sequence: TGTGCCACCAGTGATTCGAGGGAGGGACTACTCTACGAGCAGTACTTC. It translates to CATSDSREGLLYEQYF.

This clone has only a few counts. V usage is TRBV11-2 and J usage is TRBJ1-3, with TRBD1 as a possible D gene (5 bases). The CDR3 is 17 residues long. V was shortened by 5 bases and J by 8 bases, with 25 bases between the two germline ends. The germline CDR1 and CDR2 sequences are SGHAT and FQNNGV. The CDR3: CASSLIMSRGFGDTIYF. CDR3 coding DNA: TGTGCCAGCAGCCTCATCATGTCTAGGGGTTTTGGTGACACCATATATTTT.

The V gene is TRBV12-3 or TRBV12-4, the J gene TRBJ1-1; D is perhaps TRBD1 (5 bases). Trimming took 5 bases from V and 8 from J, leaving 12 bases between them. This CDR3 contains 12 residues. CDR3 residues: CASSSDSTEAFF. The CDR3 nucleotides are TGTGCCAGCAGTAGCGACAGTACCGAAGCTTTCTTT.

The chain has TRBV9 and TRBJ2-7, with TRBD2 as a possible D gene (8 bases). The germline V gene encodes CDR1 SGDLS and CDR2 YYNGEE. The CDR3 totals 20 residues. The V end lost 4 bases, the J end lost 0 bases, and 29 bases lay between the germline ends. The CDR3, as DNA: TGTGCCAGCAGCTCAAGAGGGGGCGGGGGGAGCGGAGCGAGCTCCTACGAGCAGTACTTC. It yields the protein CASSSRGGGGSGASSYEQYF.

The rearrangement links TRBV7-2 to TRBJ1-1, with D unclear. The CDR3 is 15 amino acids. V was trimmed by 2 bases and J by 1 base, leaving 11 bases between them. Per the germline V gene, CDR1 is SGHTA and CDR2 is FQGNSA. CDR3 DNA sequence: TGTGCCAGCAGCTTAACTATCCAGCCGAACACTGAAGCTTTCTTT. It encodes CASSLTIQPNTEAFF.

The J gene is TRBJ2-7, the V gene TRBV7-3; weak D call: TRBD2 (5 bases). In germline, CDR1 is SGHTA, CDR2 FQGTGA. Trimming left V 2 bases short and J 2 bases short, with 13 bases between. The CDR3 runs to 15 residues. This CDR3 is CASSLGPGSTYEQYF. The CDR3 nucleotides are TGTGCCAGCAGCTTAGGTCCGGGATCCACCTACGAGCAGTACTTC.

The chain is built from TRBV15 and TRBJ1-3; D perhaps matches TRBD1 (6 bases). CDR3 length: 16 amino acids. V lost 0 bases and J 4 bases, leaving 13 bases between the germline ends. Germline CDR1 and CDR2: LNHNV and YYDKDF (reference sequence). CDR3 coding DNA: TGTGCCACCAGCAGAGATCCACAGGGAACAGGAAACACCATATATTTT. Translating it yields CATSRDPQGTGNTIYF. Using reference TRBV15 and TRBJ1-3 for the parts outside the CDR3, the full variable domain is DAMVIQNPRYQVTQFGKPVTLSCSQTLNHNVMYWYQQKSSQAPKLLFHYYDKDFNNEADTPDNFQSRRPNTSFCFLDIRSPGLGDTAMYLCATSRDPQGTGNTIYFGEGSWLTVV.

The V gene is TRBV11-3, the J gene TRBJ1-1, with unresolved D. This CDR3 has 16 amino acids. Trimming removed 1 base from V and 6 bases from J, with 18 bases in between. Germline-derived CDR1 and CDR2 are SGHNT and YENEEA. The CDR3 sequence: CASSLATGGFGAEAFF. CDR3 coding DNA: TGTGCCAGCAGCTTAGCGACGGGAGGGTTCGGCGCTGAAGCTTTCTTT.

J is TRBJ2-2 and V is TRBV19, with 9 bases matching TRBD1. The germline V gene encodes CDR1 LNHDA and CDR2 SQIVND (reference sequence). This CDR3 has 15 amino acids. V was clipped by 10 bases and J by 5 bases; unmatched bases: 11. The CDR3 coding sequence is TGTGCCACCACCAACGACAGGGGGAGGACCGGGGAGCTGTTTTTT. It yields the protein CATTNDRGRTGELFF.

CDR3 DNA: TGTGCCAGCACCCCGGGACAGGGGAGCACAGATACGCAGTATTTT. This encodes CASTPGQGSTDTQYF. This chain joins TRBV11-2 and TRBJ2-3, with 10 nucleotides matching TRBD1. Germline V lookup: CDR1 SGHAT, CDR2 FQNNGV. The CDR3 has 15 residues. V lost 7 bases, J lost 0 bases, and 4 bases stayed unmatched.

The V call is TRBV9, the J call TRBJ1-1; possibly TRBD1 for D (5 bases). Germline values: CDR1 SGDLS, CDR2 YYNGEE. CDR3 size: 15 residues. Trimming removed 0 bases at V and 1 base at J, with 10 bases between. The CDR3 loop reads CASSVEGLTNTEAFF. CDR3 DNA: TGTGCCAGCAGCGTAGAGGGGTTGACGAACACTGAAGCTTTCTTT.

The CDR3 is CASSLTSGRVDSYNEQFF. The CDR3 DNA follows: TGTGCCAGCAGCTTAACTAGCGGGAGGGTAGACTCCTACAATGAGCAGTTCTTC. This chain connects TRBV7-6 to TRBJ2-1; 13 bases line up with TRBD2. CDR1 is SGHVS, CDR2 FNYEAQ, per germline. The CDR3 extends over 18 amino acids. The V gene end was trimmed by 2 bases and the J gene end by 0 bases; junction bases not matched to a gene: 4.